This entry describes one T cell receptor (beta chain). This clone showed up just a few times. Its specific antigen is unknown. No base-level quality is on record; no much larger clone is a single base apart. The trim is 4 bases for V and 0 bases for J, with a gap of 12 bases between the germline ends. Sequences SQVTM (CDR1) and ANQGSEA (CDR2) are obtained from the germline V gene. The CDR3 measures 15 amino acids from cysteine to phenylalanine. The sequence is cut down to CDR3 DNA, 45 bases in frame from base 1. The data belong to a study of cytomegalovirus exposure and HLA in healthy donors (dated by TCRdb to the late 2010s). Some background on the complete study: An earlier analysis of under 600 of the donors reported approximately 270 Gb of sequence data and some 100 million unique TCR beta sequences from around 200 million T cells. Approximately 300 gigabases of sequencing data and around 87 million unique TCR sequences were included in an early release covering 500 to 750 HLA-typed donors. Of the roughly 400 genotyped donors, over 65% fell in the genetic ancestry cluster associated with self-reported Caucasian donors. The study aimed to test whether signatures of past pathogen exposure could be identified by cataloging public T cell receptors. Using immunosequencing, the study profiled T cell repertoires from 640 or so subjects and related those repertoires to cytomegalovirus serostatus. Along with the approximately 700-subject first cohort, a separate validation cohort of over a hundred different subjects was used. To predict cytomegalovirus infection status, the study combined high-throughput TCR immunosequencing, statistical association of individual TCRs with disease status, and machine learning. In a later analysis, previously published TCR beta repertoires from about 670 donors were re-analyzed and high-resolution HLA genotyping was added so that TCR occurrence patterns could be studied. Rather than drawing on any new phenotypic data, the later analysis identified candidate immune exposures from TCR beta sequences and the way those sequences occurred across donors. An earlier analysis of about 620 of the donors applied high-throughput TCR beta sequencing to assess whether each TCR beta V gene segment acted as functional or pseudogenic. Alongside the repertoire data, information on donor age, sex, ethnicity and CMV serostatus was compiled. Genome-wide SNP genotypes for about 65% of the roughly 670 donors were used in a later genetic analysis, which treated that subset as a discovery cohort. All discovery cohort repertoires had been generated on a single sequencing platform. HLA typing included class I and class II loci at four-digit resolution. The number of typed donors differed by locus: roughly 629-640 for A, B, C, DRB1 and DQB1; 500 to 550 for DQA1; 606 for DPA1; and roughly 450 for DPB1. Roughly five DR-DQ haplotypes were handled as single units for association and clustering, since linkage in the cohort was strong. Among roughly 400 genotyped donors of the cohort, an average of around 250,000 unique TCR beta nucleotide sequences was sequenced per donor, of which about 19% were non-productive.

Paper-wide results and their limitations: The classifier was reported to diagnose cytomegalovirus status with high specificity and sensitivity in both the original cohort and the validation cohort. In this cohort, only TCR beta chains were sequenced, and detectable features were limited by the absence of alpha or paired-chain data. According to a later genetic analysis, donors in an Asian-associated ancestry cluster had fewer N-insertions in productive TCRs than the approximately 700-donor mean. When HLA alleles, especially DR and DQ, strongly co-occurred, attributing TCR associations to individual alleles was difficult. Because counts were too low, some 17 rarely observed V segments, including chromosome 9 orphons, were excluded from the earlier analysis of 500 to 700 of the donors. Three of the identified cytomegalovirus-associated TCR beta chains were confirmed in vitro to be specific for cytomegalovirus antigens. According to a later analysis, TCR association rates differed among HLA loci, with DRB1 alleles showing the most associated TCRs and HLA-C alleles showing the fewest. At a false discovery rate of 0.05, a later analysis linked about 17,000 TCR beta sequences to specific HLA alleles. CMV serostatus was the only immune exposure information available for the cohort. In a later analysis, HLA-associated TCR beta chains were found to be more clonally expanded and to have lower generation probabilities than equally common non-associated chains. Most TCR sequences were seen in very few donors, while some public TCRs were found in many individuals. In an earlier analysis of about 550 of the donors, most TCR beta V segments were observed in productive rearrangements about 87% or about 30% of the time, broadly matching IMGT annotations. A group of highly shared sequence variants was considered likely to be a technical artifact of the sequencing pipeline. HLA typing was unavailable for some donors at each locus, so association tests used only the typed subset. In a later analysis, most CMV-associated TCR beta chains were found to appear HLA-restricted, with HLA associations seemingly driven largely by CMV exposure. In a later genetic analysis, a missense DCLRE1C variant was associated with V-gene and J-gene trimming of TCR beta chains, and the association was replicated in an independent cohort. Correlated functional status among segregating V segments might be attributable to linkage disequilibrium, but an unknown experimental factor could not be ruled out. The study gave a list of 150 to 200 TCR beta chains associated with cytomegalovirus. Some IMGT-functional V segments, including TRBV6-2 and TRBV6-3, could not be distinguished by the 87-base-pair reads and were therefore excluded. The presence/absence analyses assumed that sequencing depth was roughly uniform across donors, and that assumption may not be true. A further reported finding was that TCR beta sequences accurately predicted the HLA-A and HLA-B alleles for most subjects in the first cohort. A later analysis reported that several top co-occurrence clusters appeared linked to parvovirus B19, influenza, CMV and Epstein-Barr virus. According to the authors, the approach could potentially be generalized to other disease states and immunological phenotypes.

In total, approximately 610 healthy bone marrow donors made up the cohort. All cohort members were sampled while nominally healthy, although unrecorded immune exposures were likely present. The donor was CMV seropositive and was included in the group of 250 to 350 seropositive cohort members. A peripheral blood sample was collected from each donor, and TCR beta sequencing was performed on peripheral blood mononuclear cells. The Qiagen DNeasy Blood Extraction Kit was used to extract genomic DNA from the blood cell samples. The library was built by means of the immunoSEQ multiplex PCR assay. For the multiplex PCR, a mixture combining 60 forward primers for TCR Vbeta segments and 13 reverse primers for TCR Jbeta segments was used. A multiplex PCR assay on genomic DNA amplified the CDR3 region of rearranged TCR beta genes. The Illumina HiSeq System was used to sequence the amplified TCR beta libraries as 87-base-pair reads. The study's own analysis went as follows. In a later analysis, tens of millions of unique TCR beta chains were counted across the approximately 670 repertoires, and around 10 million of these chains were shared by at least two donors. Raw reads were error-corrected and collapsed into unique sequences with a nearest-neighbor algorithm that merged closely related sequences to remove PCR and sequencing errors. V, D and J gene segments were assigned by aligning CDR3 sequences to IMGT reference sequences. For a sequence to be retained, a match of at least six nucleotides to both a V gene segment and a J gene segment was required. Rearrangements were classified as productive when the CDR3 lacked stop codons and remained in frame with V and J, and all other rearrangements were classified as non-productive. Following IMGT convention, CDR3 was defined as the stretch from the second conserved V-encoded cysteine to the conserved J-encoded phenylalanine. In an earlier analysis of approximately 500 of the donors, sequences lacking an unambiguous match to a single V gene segment were excluded. In an earlier analysis of 450 to 700 of the donors, V segments were called functional above 56.7% productive rearrangements and were called segregating when the between-donor standard deviation exceeded 5%. To diagnose cytomegalovirus status from the catalog of TCR beta chain sequences, a statistical classification framework was built. In a later analysis, V and J genes were assigned by comparing TCR nucleotide sequences against IMGT/GENE-DB human TR gene sequences. In a later analysis, CDR3 sequences and most-parsimonious VDJ recombination scenarios were assigned using the TCRdist pipeline. In a later analysis, every TCR beta chain was defined by the combination of its CDR3 amino acid sequence and its V-gene family, and reads without a unique V-gene family were dropped. As a way to deal with suspected cross-contamination and a sequencing artifact, a later analysis dropped nearly 600 nucleotide sequences that were highly shared and had low generation probability. In a later analysis, a clonal expansion index for each public chain was calculated from normalized within-repertoire ranks of inferred template counts. A later analysis computed generation probabilities with a VDJ recombination model fitted to out-of-frame rearrangements, and checked the results against IGoR. In a later analysis, hypergeometric tests were used to score TCR-TCR, TCR-HLA and TCR-CMV co-occurrence, with a repertoire-size bias correction applied to TCR pairs. To estimate false discovery rates, a later analysis permuted the HLA or CMV assignments 20 times. A later analysis grouped co-occurring TCRs with DBSCAN, adding TCRdist sequence similarity when clustering within HLA-allele-positive subsets. Co-occurrence clustering excluded repertoires with fewer than 30,000 or more than 120,000 public chains, plus five with anomalous nucleotide sharing. As stored in TCRdb, this immuneACCESS dataset retains in-frame rearrangements with V and J assigned. A fraction of the clones does not appear; measured against another copy, unresolved V genes explain less than half of the discrepancy, and the remainder lacks a known reason. Clone size and the V and J calls come from that table; the DNA yielded D and trimming. For this sample the table gives roughly 100,000 clones, of which roughly an eighth were detected only once. The ten largest clones take up approximately 15% of the sample.

This receptor was taken from a man aged 35 to 55 in good health and CMV-seropositive. Source material: PBMCs. The receptor chain draws on TRBV29-1 and TRBJ1-4, with the D gene too uncertain to name. The CDR3 protein is CSVGVPGATNEKLFF. The sequence in DNA is TGCAGCGTTGGAGTTCCGGGTGCAACTAATGAAAAACTGTTTTTT.